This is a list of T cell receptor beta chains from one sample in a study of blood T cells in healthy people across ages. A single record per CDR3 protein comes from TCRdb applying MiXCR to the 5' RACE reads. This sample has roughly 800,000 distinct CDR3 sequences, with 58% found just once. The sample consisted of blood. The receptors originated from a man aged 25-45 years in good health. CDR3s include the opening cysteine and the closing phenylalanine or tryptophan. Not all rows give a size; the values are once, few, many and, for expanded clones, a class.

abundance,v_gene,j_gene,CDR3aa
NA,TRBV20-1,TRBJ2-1,CSARTSGSGKYEQFF
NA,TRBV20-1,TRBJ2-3,CSARDWGTEGTDTQYF
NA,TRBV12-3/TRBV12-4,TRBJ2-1,CASGNRRSYNEQFF
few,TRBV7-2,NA,CASSSGLARGETQYF
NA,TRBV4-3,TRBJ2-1,CASSQDVSRGAANEQFF
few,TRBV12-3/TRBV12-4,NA,CASSRQVYEQYF
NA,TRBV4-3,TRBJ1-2,CASSQGGFGGYGYTF
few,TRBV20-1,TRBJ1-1,CSARDGGGEAFF
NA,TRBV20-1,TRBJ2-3,CSARDPRLSTDTQYF
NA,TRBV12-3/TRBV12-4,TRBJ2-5,CASRRGAQETQYF
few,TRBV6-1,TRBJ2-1,CASSLGQGEVNEQFF
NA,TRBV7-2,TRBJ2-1,CASSFQPNEQFF
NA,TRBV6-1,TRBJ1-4,CASSELDRSREKLFF
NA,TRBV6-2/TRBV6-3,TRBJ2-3,CASSYGGAGRDTQYF
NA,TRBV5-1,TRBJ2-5,CASSFNVEQYF
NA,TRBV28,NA,CASRGQGAKSYEQYF
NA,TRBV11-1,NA,CASSRNRNEQYF
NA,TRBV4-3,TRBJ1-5,CASRQVSDIYQPQHF
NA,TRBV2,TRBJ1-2,CASSEAGTHYGYTF
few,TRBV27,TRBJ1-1,CASSLSENTEAFF
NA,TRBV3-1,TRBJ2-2,CASSQDPKTSGRRTGELFF
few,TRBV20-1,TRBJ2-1,CRGGVGAEQFF
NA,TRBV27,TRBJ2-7,CASSLGTPDVGYEQYF
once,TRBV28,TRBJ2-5,CASSTTPVETQYF
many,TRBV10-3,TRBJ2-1,CAIGGDEQFF
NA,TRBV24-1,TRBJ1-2,CATSEGANYGYTF
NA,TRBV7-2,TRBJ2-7,CASRLRRGRQTTYEQYF
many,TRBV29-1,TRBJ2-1,CSVEDEGGNEQFF
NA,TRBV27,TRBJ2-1,CASAWQGADEQFF
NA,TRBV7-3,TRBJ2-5,CASSIGINNEQYF
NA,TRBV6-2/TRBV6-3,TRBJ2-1,CASSYSLAGGPYNEQFF
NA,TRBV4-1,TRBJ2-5,CASSPSFSGRETQYF